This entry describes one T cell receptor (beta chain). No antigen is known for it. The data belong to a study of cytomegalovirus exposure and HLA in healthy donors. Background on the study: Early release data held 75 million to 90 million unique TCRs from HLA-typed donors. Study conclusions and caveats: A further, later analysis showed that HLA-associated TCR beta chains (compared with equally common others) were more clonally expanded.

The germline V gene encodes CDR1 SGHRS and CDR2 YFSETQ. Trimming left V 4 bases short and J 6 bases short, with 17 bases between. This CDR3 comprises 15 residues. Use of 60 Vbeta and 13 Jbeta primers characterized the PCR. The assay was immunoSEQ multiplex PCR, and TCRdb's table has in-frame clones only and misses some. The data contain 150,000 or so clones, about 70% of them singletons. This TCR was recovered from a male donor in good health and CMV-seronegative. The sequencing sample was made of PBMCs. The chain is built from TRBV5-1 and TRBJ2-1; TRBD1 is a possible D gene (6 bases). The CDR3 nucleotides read TGCGCCAGCAGCAAGAGGACAGACCCTTTCAATGAGCAGTTCTTC. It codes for CASSKRTDPFNEQFF.